This TCR beta chain comes out of a study of T-cell reconstitution after alpha-beta-depleted transplantation in children. Findings of the study overall: About two months after transplant, alpha-beta T cells reportedly came from several hundred expanded graft clones.

V was clipped by 0 bases and J by 0 bases, with 15 bases between them. The CDR3 is 17 residues long. Germline lookup yields CDR1 DFQATT and CDR2 SNEGSKA (reference sequence). A library of TCRbeta sequences, prepared with unique molecular identifiers, was generated. TCRdb ran MiXCR on the PCR reads and lists one entry per CDR3 protein. The repertoire has fewer than 550,000 distinct CDR3 sequences, about an eighth of them found once; the top ten carry 14%. With respect to this clonotype: As yet, its antigen is unknown.

This clonotype originated in a female patient aged 2-15 years who had a stem cell transplant for aplastic anemia, so the T cells may come from the graft donor. The chain combines TRBV20-1 with TRBJ2-1, with a tentative D call TRBD2 (5 bases). The sequencing here drew on PBMCs, mostly from graft donor cells, taken 180 days after TCRalphabeta/CD19-depleted stem cell transplant. CDR3 in amino acids: CSARDPPSPRSYNEQFF. In DNA form, the CDR3 reads TGCAGTGCTAGAGATCCCCCTAGCCCTCGCTCCTACAATGAGCAGTTCTTC.